The clone carrying this TCR beta chain was counted a few times. These data belong to a study of cytomegalovirus exposure and HLA in healthy donors. Trimming at V came to 5 bases and at J to 6 bases, leaving 7 bases not matched to a gene. Germline lookup yields CDR1 LNHNV and CDR2 YYDKDF (reference sequence). The CDR3 spans 14 residues. The PCR used 60 Vbeta and 13 Jbeta primers. Generated by immunoSEQ multiplex PCR, the TCRdb table keeps only in-frame clones and is missing some. The sample holds approximately 90,000 clones, roughly 79% seen once. The sequencing input was PBMCs. The rearrangement uses TRBV15 and TRBJ1-2; 9 nucleotides agree with TRBD1. This clonotype originated in a woman between 35 and 50 years old in good health and CMV-seronegative. The CDR3 region has the DNA TGTGCCACCAGCCTACAGGGGGCGAGTAATGGCTACACCTTC. Translating it yields CATSLQGASNGYTF.